This TCR beta chain stems from a study of graft-versus-host responses after intestinal transplantation. In the study overall: Uniformly, recipients were administered anti-thymocyte globulin induction with subsequent tacrolimus and steroids for around 3 years.

Concerning this clone: Its antigen is not known.

The repertoire was sequenced with immunoSEQ multiplex PCR; TCRdb's copy has only in-frame clones and lacks some. The data contain about 51,000 clones, roughly 90% of them seen just once; the ten biggest clones take up roughly 0.62%. The receptor was isolated from a human donor who was the organ donor for an intestinal transplant. The material was unstimulated CD4+ T cells sorted from spleen or lymph node cells, obtained before transplant.

In nucleotides, the CDR3 is TGTGCCAGCAGCCCAGCGGGACTAGCGGTTTACAATGAGCAGTTCTTC. Its translation: CASSPAGLAVYNEQFF. The chain carries TRBV7-3 and TRBJ2-1, with 11 bases fitting TRBD2. The germline V gene encodes CDR1 SGHTA and CDR2 FQGTGA. The CDR3 is 16 amino acids. V lost 5 bases, J lost 4 bases, and 7 bases stayed unmatched. Looking up the rest from reference TRBV7-3 and TRBJ2-1 gives the full variable domain: GAGVSQTPSNKVTEKGKYVELRCDPISGHTALYWYRQSLGQGPEFLIYFQGTGAADDSGLPNDRFFAVRPEGSVSTLKIQRTERGDSAVYLCASSPAGLAVYNEQFFGPGTRLTVL.